This TCR beta chain was sequenced in a study of T cell responses to AZD1222 COVID-19 vaccine. Germline V gene sequence: CDR1 SGHTA, CDR2 FQGTGA. The CDR3 totals 19 residues. V trimming: 5 bases; J trimming: 1 base; junction bases outside the gene matches: 10. To note about this clone: The antigen is not known.

Repertoires were generated with immunoSEQ multiplex PCR, while TCRdb's copy carries only in-frame clones and drops some. The sample has 100,000 to 150,000 clones; roughly 90% are singletons. Points from the study as a whole: It was only a handful of AZD1222 recipients who were seropositive at baseline.

Sequences were derived from peripheral blood, sampled on day 0 of AZD1222 vaccination. This sequence joins TRBV7-3 and TRBJ2-1; TRBD2 matches at 14 bases. The sequence was collected from an adult in good health. CDR3 protein: CASSPLGTSGRGSYNEQFF. CDR3 bases: TGTGCCAGCAGCCCTCTCGGGACTAGCGGGAGAGGTTCCTACAATGAGCAGTTCTTC.